This record covers a single TCR beta chain. This record belongs to a study of T cells in localized non-small cell lung cancer. This table comes from immunoSEQ multiplex PCR, and its TCRdb copy is limited to in-frame clones, with some not included. The sample gives about 15,000 clones, more than 70% of which show up once; 4.2% is in the top ten. This TCR derives from a woman aged 40 to 75 with stage I lung adenocarcinoma. The specimen comprised peripheral blood, sampled before any cancer treatment.

CDR3 amino acids: CASSLVWGDGDEQFF. The CDR3 nucleotides read TGCGCCAGCAGCTTGGTCTGGGGGGATGGGGATGAGCAGTTCTTC. This chain uses TRBV5-1 with TRBJ2-1, with D perhaps TRBD2 (6 bases). Per the germline V gene, CDR1 is SGHRS and CDR2 is YFSETQ. Trimming left V 0 bases short and J 8 bases short, with 15 bases between. CDR3 length: 15 amino acids.